This record concerns one TCR beta chain sequence. Its matching antigen is unknown. Method: immunoSEQ multiplex PCR; TCRdb's copy keeps in-frame clones and lacks some. The sample has about 50,000 clones, over 75% seen once. The data stem from a study of siplizumab effects on memory and regulatory T cells. The CDR3 is 12 amino acids. J was trimmed by 12 bases and V by 7 bases; bases with no gene match: 8. The germline V gene encodes CDR1 SNHLY and CDR2 FYNNEI. Study-level points and caveats: Of the proliferating CD4+ or CD8+ clones, roughly 80-97% lacked a naive or memory phenotype that could be assigned.

Among a few donor pairs, the unstimulated naive, memory, effector memory and TEMRA subsets underwent sequencing. The clonotype comes from a human donor in good health. This chain links TRBV2 with TRBJ2-1; TRBD2 aligns across 8 bases. Sequenced input: naive CD8+ T cells sorted from blood. The CDR3 nucleotides are TGTGCCAGCATCTCAGCGGGAGACGGGCAGTTCTTC. As protein: CASISAGDGQFF.